These 4 T cell receptor beta chains were all obtained from the same sample, sequenced in a study of blood T cell repertoires in COVID-19. Assay: immunoSEQ multiplex PCR; the TCRdb copy retains only in-frame clones and omits some. The table records around 220,000 clones, 84% of them present only once. The sample was PBMCs or T cells enriched from blood (not recorded which). The receptors derive from a woman aged 40-49 years who had recovered from COVID-19.

The rearrangement uses TRBV7-2 and TRBJ2-5; 9 bases agree with TRBD1. V lost 3 bases, J lost 4 bases, and 3 bases stayed unmatched. Per the germline V gene, CDR1 is SGHTA and CDR2 is FQGNSA. CDR3 size: 14 residues. The CDR3 region has the DNA TGTGCCAGCAGCTTCAGGACAGGGGCAGAGACCCAGTACTTC. It specifies CASSFRTGAETQYF.

This clone was recorded once. This chain uses TRBV12-3 or TRBV12-4 with TRBJ1-1; D gene unclear. V was trimmed by 3 bases and J by 4 bases, leaving 9 bases between them. The CDR3 contains 13 residues. CDR3 protein: CASSLRRVTEAFF. The CDR3 nucleotides are TGTGCCAGCAGTTTGAGGAGGGTCACTGAAGCTTTCTTT.

The gene calls are TRBV6-5 and TRBJ1-2, with TRBD1 matching over 7 bases. The CDR3 is 14 residues long. V lost 6 bases and J lost 4; bases outside the gene matches: 8. Germline lookup yields CDR1 MNHEY and CDR2 SVGAGI. CDR3 sequence reads: CASRRPGTAYGYTF. The CDR3 bases are TGTGCCAGCAGACGGCCCGGGACAGCCTATGGCTACACCTTC.

This clone was detected only once. The genes are TRBV7-8 and TRBJ2-1, with 8 bases identical to TRBD2. Germline V lookup: CDR1 SGHVS, CDR2 FQNEAQ. V lost 4 bases, J lost 4 bases, and 6 bases stayed unmatched. CDR3 length: 15 amino acids. CDR3 bases: TGTGCCAGCAGCTACCGACTAGCGCAGTACAATGAGCAGTTCTTC. It encodes CASSYRLAQYNEQFF.